This TCR beta chain was obtained from a study of tumor and adjacent non-tumor tissue in lung cancer. Study background: There were 12 adenocarcinoma, 2 squamous cell carcinoma and 1 small cell lung cancer cases.

TCRbeta libraries were built with three rounds of nested PCR, modified from ARM-PCR. TCRdb independently ran MiXCR on the multiplex PCR reads; one entry per CDR3 protein. The sample records more than 45,000 distinct CDR3 sequences, around 60% being singletons. No cell sorting was done before RNA was extracted from the tissue. The normal lung tissue was taken more than 3 cm from the tumor edge. Donors were chemotherapy-naive, newly diagnosed lung cancer surgical patients in China, August–November 2014. Study-level findings and limits: In normal lung, the top 100 clones were significantly more dominant than in tumor. Tumor TCR diversity, when higher, was linked to shorter survival.

As regards this clonotype: Antigen: not known. One end of the junction fails to match germline, which may point to a read error.

The germline V gene has CDR1 MGHRA and CDR2 YSYEKL. This CDR3 spans 15 amino acids. The rearrangement uses TRBV4-1 and TRBJ2-1, with TRBD1 identical over 7 bases. Material for sequencing was distant non-tumor lung tissue. The clonotype originates from a woman in her 70s with non-small cell lung cancer. CDR3 region: CANSHIRDRDNEQFF. Here the CDR3 DNA reads TGCGCCAACAGCCACATCCGGGACAGAGACAATGAGCAGTTCTTC.